This T cell receptor (beta chain) was documented in a study of blood T cell repertoires in COVID-19. Looking at the study overall: Samples came from the United States, Italy and Spain, spanning acute and convalescent COVID-19. In each case, the material was cDNA or gDNA derived from T cells, B-cell-depleted T cells, or PBMCs.

Original methodology: The authors estimated nucleated cell counts from reference gene primer amplification. Only in-frame clones appear in the TCRdb table, and some are missing; sequencing was by immunoSEQ multiplex PCR. The V and J calls and clone size are taken from that table; D and trimming were inferred from the DNA. The sample carries roughly 50,000 clones, approximately 80% recorded once. V was clipped by 5 bases and J by 1 base, with 11 bases between them. The germline gives CDR1 MNHEY, CDR2 SMNVEV (reference sequence). This CDR3 region has 14 residues. The chain has TRBV27 and TRBJ2-5; possibly TRBD1 for D (5 bases). The clonotype comes from a man in his 70s with acute or convalescent COVID-19. Sequencing was performed on peripheral blood. The CDR3 DNA reads as TGTGCCAGCAGTCCCTTCAGGGCCCAAGAGACCCAGTACTTC. It yields the protein CASSPFRAQETQYF.